Shown below are 27 T cell receptor beta chains from a single sample sequenced in a study of blood T cell repertoires in COVID-19. Here immunoSEQ multiplex PCR was the method, and the copy in TCRdb shows in-frame clones only, minus some. This table has some 270,000 clones, roughly 90% appearing once. Specimen: PBMCs or T cells enriched from blood (not recorded which). The receptor set was obtained from a man in his forties or fifties who had been exposed to COVID-19.

This clone appeared a single time. Here the CDR3 reads CASRYTSGSDIAGELFF. For the CDR3, the DNA is TGTGCCAGTAGGTATACTAGCGGGAGCGACATCGCCGGGGAGCTGTTTTTT. V gene TRBV19 combines with J gene TRBJ2-2; TRBD2 matches at 11 bases. Germline V gene data show CDR1 as LNHDA and CDR2 as SQIVND (reference sequence). The ends lost 6 bases at V and 6 bases at J; junction bases unmatched: 12. This CDR3 is built from 17 residues. Combining the CDR3 with reference TRBV19 and TRBJ2-2 gives the whole variable domain DGGITQSPKYLFRKEGQNVTLSCEQNLNHDAMYWYRQDPGQGLRLIYYSQIVNDFQKGDIAEGYSVSREKKESFPLTVTSAQKNPTAFYLCASRYTSGSDIAGELFFGEGSRLTVL.

The genes are TRBV3-1 (or the pseudogene TRBV3-2) and TRBJ2-7, with 7 bases that match TRBD1. From germline, CDR1 is LGHDT and CDR2 YNNKEL (reference sequence). V was clipped by 4 bases and J by 5 bases; unmatched bases: 8. The CDR3 spans 14 residues. CDR3 protein: CASSPTTRGNEQYF. CDR3 DNA: TGTGCCAGCAGCCCTACGACCAGGGGGAACGAGCAGTACTTC.

The chain is built from TRBV27 and TRBJ1-2; 7 positions agree with TRBD1. This CDR3 contains 13 residues. Germline CDR1 and CDR2: MNHEY and SMNVEV (reference sequence). The V gene end was trimmed by 9 bases and the J gene end by 0 bases; junction bases not matched to a gene: 4. CDR3 sequence: CARRDRANYGYTF. The CDR3 nucleotides read TGTGCCAGGAGGGACAGAGCTAACTATGGCTACACCTTC.

The CDR3, as DNA: TGTGCCAGCAGCGCTCTGGGGGGGAATGAAAAACTGTTTTTT. Translation: CASSALGGNEKLFF. J is TRBJ1-4 and V is TRBV9; the D gene is possibly TRBD1 (5 bases). Per germline, CDR1 SGDLS and CDR2 YYNGEE. V dropped 3 bases and J dropped 5 bases, with 11 bases sitting between them. This CDR3 comprises 14 residues.

The chain is built from TRBV10-3 and TRBJ2-7; weak D call: TRBD2 (5 bases). This CDR3 comprises 14 residues. Germline V gives CDR1 ENHRY, CDR2 SYGVKD. V was shortened by 0 bases and J by 3 bases, with 9 bases between the two germline ends. The CDR3 protein is CAISESDRGYEQYF. CDR3 DNA sequence: TGTGCCATCAGTGAGTCTGACCGGGGCTACGAGCAGTACTTC.

The chain combines TRBV28 with TRBJ2-7; the match to TRBD2 covers 8 bases. CDR1 is MDHEN and CDR2 is SYDVKM in the germline V gene. This CDR3 spans 14 amino acids. The V segment lost 3 bases and the J segment 4 bases; nucleotides outside the gene matches: 5. This CDR3 is CASSFPGGIYEQYF. DNA for the CDR3: TGTGCCAGCAGTTTCCCGGGAGGGATTTACGAGCAGTACTTC.

This rearrangement joins TRBV2 to TRBJ1-4, with D perhaps matching TRBD1 (5 bases). The germline V and J ends were trimmed by 3 bases and 8 bases, with 16 bases remaining between them. Germline assignment: CDR1 SNHLY and CDR2 FYNNEI. The CDR3 is 15 amino acids. The chain's CDR3 is CASSDEGLGGEKLFF. The CDR3 nucleotides read TGTGCCAGCAGTGATGAAGGACTGGGGGGGGAAAAACTGTTTTTT.

The chain combines TRBV27 with TRBJ1-3; the match to TRBD1 covers 7 bases. V was clipped by 7 bases and J by 7 bases; unmatched bases: 10. The CDR3 loop spans 14 amino acids. Germline CDR1 and CDR2: MNHEY and SMNVEV (reference sequence). CDR3 sequence reads: CASKGAGVGNTIYF. The CDR3 DNA reads as TGTGCCAGCAAGGGGGCAGGGGTAGGGAACACCATATATTTT.

V usage is TRBV5-1 and J usage is TRBJ2-3, with a weak D call TRBD2 (7 bases). The CDR3 contains 14 residues. V lost 2 bases, J lost 5 bases, and 12 bases lay in between. Germline CDR1 is SGHRS and CDR2 is YFSETQ. The CDR3 protein is CASSLGGDRDTQYF. The CDR3 DNA reads TGCGCCAGCAGCTTAGGGGGGGATCGAGATACGCAGTATTTT.

The rearrangement joins TRBV2 to TRBJ1-1; the D gene is possibly TRBD1 (6 bases). There are 16 residues in the CDR3. Per germline, CDR1 SNHLY and CDR2 FYNNEI. Trimming removed 8 bases from V and 10 bases from J, with 29 bases in between. CDR3: CASGGGGQVPFGAAFF. DNA of the CDR3: TGTGCCAGCGGAGGTGGGGGCCAAGTTCCATTTGGTGCAGCTTTCTTT. The variable domain in full, completed from reference TRBV2 and TRBJ1-1, reads EPEVTQTPSHQVTQMGQEVILRCVPISNHLYFYWYRQILGQKVEFLVSFYNNEISEKSEIFDDQFSVERPDGSNFTLKIRSTKLEDSAMYFCASGGGGQVPFGAAFFGQGTRLTVV.

This chain links TRBV2 with TRBJ2-3; tentative D call: TRBD2 (5 bases). Trimming shortened V by 8 bases and J by 2 bases, and 11 bases separated the two germline ends. This CDR3 spans 13 amino acids. Germline-derived CDR1 and CDR2 are SNHLY and FYNNEI. This CDR3 reads CASASGNTDTQYF. CDR3 in DNA: TGTGCCAGCGCAAGCGGAAACACAGATACGCAGTATTTT.

The chain recombines TRBV19 with TRBJ1-3; TRBD1 is a possible D gene (6 bases). V was trimmed by 5 bases and J by 1 base, leaving 12 bases between them. This CDR3 is built from 15 residues. Per germline, CDR1 LNHDA and CDR2 SQIVND (reference sequence). The CDR3 sequence: CASSANRESGNTIYF. In nucleotides, the CDR3 is TGTGCCAGTAGTGCGAACAGGGAATCTGGAAACACCATATATTTT.

V is TRBV28 and J is TRBJ2-7; 8 nucleotides match TRBD1. Germline CDR1 MDHEN, CDR2 SYDVKM. The J segment lost 2 bases and the V segment lost 4 bases, leaving 1 base of the junction unmatched. The CDR3 runs to 13 residues. The CDR3 protein is CASSWTGPYEQYF. The CDR3, as DNA: TGTGCCAGCAGTTGGACAGGGCCCTACGAGCAGTACTTC.

The V gene is TRBV2, the J gene TRBJ2-7; a possible D gene is TRBD1 (6 bases). Per germline, CDR1 SNHLY and CDR2 FYNNEI. CDR3 length equals 15 residues. Trimming pared 0 bases from V and 2 bases from J, leaving 11 bases between. This CDR3 is CASSEAGDTTYEQYF. In DNA form, the CDR3 reads TGTGCCAGCAGTGAAGCAGGGGACACAACCTACGAGCAGTACTTC.

The J gene is TRBJ2-3, the V gene TRBV19; 15 bases match TRBD2. V gave up 3 bases and J gave up 4 bases; unmatched junction bases: 8. CDR1 and CDR2 from the germline V gene are LNHDA and SQIVND (reference sequence). The CDR3 covers 18 residues. The CDR3 loop is CASSIGVGLAGGSDTQYF. The DNA for the CDR3 is TGTGCCAGTAGTATCGGGGTTGGACTAGCGGGAGGGTCAGATACGCAGTATTTT. The complete variable domain, with remaining parts taken from reference TRBV19 and TRBJ2-3, reads DGGITQSPKYLFRKEGQNVTLSCEQNLNHDAMYWYRQDPGQGLRLIYYSQIVNDFQKGDIAEGYSVSREKKESFPLTVTSAQKNPTAFYLCASSIGVGLAGGSDTQYFGPGTRLTVL.

Only one count was recorded for this clone. The chain combines TRBV6-1 with TRBJ2-7; D uncertain. Germline loops: CDR1 MNHNS, CDR2 SASEGT. V was shortened by 0 bases and J by 0 bases, with 9 bases between the two germline ends. The length of the CDR3 is 15 residues. The DNA for the CDR3 is TGTGCCAGCAGTGAAGCTTCCGGTAACTCCTACGAGCAGTACTTC. Encoded protein: CASSEASGNSYEQYF.

This clone was recorded only once. The chain employs TRBV25-1 and TRBJ1-2; D is unresolved. This CDR3 is 17 amino acids long. CDR1 and CDR2 (germline): MGHDK, SYGVNS. The V and J ends lost 1 base and 0 bases respectively, with 15 bases between them. In nucleotides, the CDR3 is TGTGCCAGCAGTGAATCGGGCGCGGGGAAAGCTAACTATGGCTACACCTTC. The encoded protein is CASSESGAGKANYGYTF.

As to this clone: The sample contains more than one DNA sequence encoding this CDR3. The chain uses TRBV9 and TRBJ1-5, with D tentatively TRBD1 (5 bases). CDR3 length: 13 amino acids. Germline CDR1 reads SGDLS; CDR2 reads YYNGEE. Trimming took off 1 base at V and 4 bases at J, with 6 bases between the two ends. CDR3 nucleotide sequence: TGTGCCAGCAGCGTATCAGGGAATCAGCCCCAGCATTTT. Translated: CASSVSGNQPQHF.

The chain employs TRBV6-4 and TRBJ2-1; 14 bases align to TRBD2. Germline trimming cut 8 bases from V and 7 bases from J; bases unmatched to any gene: 7. Germline assignment: CDR1 MRHNA and CDR2 SNTAGT. The CDR3 has 15 residues. The CDR3 region has the DNA TGTGCCAGCGGACCGGGACTAGCGGGAGTGAATGAGCAGTTCTTC. This codes for CASGPGLAGVNEQFF.

This clone has at least ten counts. The rearrangement uses TRBV9 and TRBJ1-3; the D gene is possibly TRBD1 (6 bases). The CDR3 spans 18 residues. V dropped 0 bases and J dropped 0 bases, with 16 bases sitting between them. Germline-derived CDR1 and CDR2 are SGDLS and YYNGEE. CDR3 nucleotides: TGTGCCAGCAGCGTAGACCACCGACAGGCCCACTCTGGAAACACCATATATTTT. Residues: CASSVDHRQAHSGNTIYF.

The V call is TRBV6-5, the J call TRBJ1-3; TRBD1 aligns across 8 bases. The germline CDR1 and CDR2 sequences are MNHEY and SVGAGI. With V trimmed by 0 bases and J by 3 bases, 4 bases remained unmatched. There are 16 residues in the CDR3. CDR3 in amino acids: CASSYSPGGGGNTIYF. Here the CDR3 DNA reads TGTGCCAGCAGTTACTCTCCAGGGGGCGGTGGAAACACCATATATTTT.

The chain couples TRBV6-2 or TRBV6-3 to TRBJ2-7; D perhaps matches TRBD1 (6 bases). V was shortened by 5 bases and J by 0 bases, with 14 bases between the two germline ends. CDR1 and CDR2 from the germline V gene are MNHEY and SVGEGT. CDR3 length: 15 amino acids. In nucleotides, the CDR3 is TGTGCCAGCAGTACCCAGGGGTCGAGCTCCTACGAGCAGTACTTC. It is translated as CASSTQGSSSYEQYF.

The chain combines TRBV7-9 with TRBJ2-7; TRBD1 matches at 10 bases. Germline loops: CDR1 SEHNR, CDR2 FQNEAQ (reference sequence). Trimming removed 5 bases from V and 2 bases from J; junction bases left unmatched: 6. The CDR3 has 15 amino acids. As DNA, the CDR3 is TGTGCCAGCAGCCCCGGGACAGGGGAAGCCTACGAGCAGTACTTC. This translates into CASSPGTGEAYEQYF.

This rearrangement joins TRBV7-2 to TRBJ1-4, with a possible D match to TRBD1 (5 bases). Germline values: CDR1 SGHTA, CDR2 FQGNSA. This CDR3 region has 14 residues. V lost 3 bases and J 0 bases, leaving 5 bases between the germline ends. DNA for the CDR3: TGTGCCAGCAGCTTGACAGCAACTAATGAAAAACTGTTTTTT. Amino acids: CASSLTATNEKLFF. Drawing the rest from reference TRBV7-2 and TRBJ1-4, the complete variable domain is GAGVSQSPSNKVTEKGKDVELRCDPISGHTALYWYRQSLGQGLEFLIYFQGNSAPDKSGLPSDRFSAERTGGSVSTLTIQRTQQEDSAVYLCASSLTATNEKLFFGSGTQLSVL.

The CDR3 is CAISSTGMNTEAFF. The CDR3 nucleotides read TGTGCCATCAGCTCCACAGGGATGAACACTGAAGCTTTCTTT. The chain has TRBV10-3 and TRBJ1-1; tentative D call: TRBD1 (6 bases). Trimming shortened V by 6 bases and J by 0 bases, and 11 bases separated the two germline ends. The CDR3 is 14 residues long. The V gene's germline CDR1 is ENHRY and CDR2 SYGVKD.

The chain combines TRBV2 with TRBJ1-1; D perhaps matches TRBD1 (6 bases). In germline, CDR1 is SNHLY, CDR2 FYNNEI. This CDR3 is 13 amino acids long. The V end was cut by 7 bases, the J end by 1 base, with 10 bases between. The chain's CDR3 is CASTMGANTEAFF. The CDR3 bases are TGTGCCAGCACGATGGGGGCGAACACTGAAGCTTTCTTT.

The chain carries TRBV5-1 and TRBJ2-7; 12 nucleotides align to TRBD1. Trimming removed 4 bases from V and 4 bases from J; junction bases left unmatched: 6. Germline V gene lookup returns CDR1 SGHRS and CDR2 YFSETQ. The CDR3 runs 15 residues. CDR3: CASSLGQGAWYEQYF. CDR3 DNA: TGCGCCAGCAGCCTGGGACAGGGGGCGTGGTACGAGCAGTACTTC.